A selection of T cell receptor beta chains follows, all from one sample in a study of blood T cell repertoires in COVID-19. The data were produced by immunoSEQ multiplex PCR, yet TCRdb's version contains in-frame clones alone and is incomplete. The data hold approximately 210,000 clones, with over 80% observed a single time. Sequencing used peripheral blood. The source is a woman between 65 and 79 years old with active or convalescent COVID-19. Each CDR3 is given with its conserved first and last residue. D genes are given only for firm matches. Clone sizes are given selectively: once, few, many, or a class where the clone is expanded.

D gene	clone size	V gene	J gene	CDR3 protein	CDR3 DNA
NA	once	TRBV28	TRBJ1-1	CASSSTGGENTEAFF	TGTGCCAGCTCCTCCACGGGCGGGGAAAACACTGAAGCTTTCTTT
TRBD1	NA	TRBV10-3	TRBJ1-2	CAISVPDRGYGYTF	TGTGCCATCAGTGTGCCGGACAGGGGTTATGGCTACACCTTC
NA	few	TRBV6-5	TRBJ2-7	CASTGPYEQYF	TGTGCCAGCACTGGGCCCTACGAGCAGTACTTC
NA	few	TRBV2	TRBJ1-1	CASSPLNSFLEAFF	TGTGCCAGCAGTCCGCTCAACAGTTTTTTGGAAGCTTTCTTT
NA	once	TRBV28	TRBJ1-6	CASSSPSVSFNSPLHF	TGTGCCAGCAGTTCACCCTCGGTGAGCTTTAATTCACCCCTCCACTTT
NA	once	TRBV18	TRBJ1-1	CASSPPEQFGTEAFF	TGTGCCAGCTCACCACCGGAGCAGTTCGGGACTGAAGCTTTCTTT
NA	NA	TRBV3-1/TRBV3-2	TRBJ1-3	CASSRSELENTIYF	TGTGCCAGCAGCCGCAGCGAACTGGAAAACACCATATATTTT
NA	NA	TRBV7-2	TRBJ2-5	CASSLNGMEETQYF	TGTGCCAGCAGCTTAAATGGTATGGAGGAGACCCAGTACTTC
NA	once	TRBV7-3	TRBJ1-1	CASSTDPNTEAFF	TGTGCCAGCAGCACAGATCCGAACACTGAAGCTTTCTTT
TRBD1	NA	TRBV5-4	TRBJ1-4	CASSSNRGDEKLFF	TGTGCCAGCAGCTCCAACAGGGGGGATGAAAAACTGTTTTTT
NA	NA	TRBV11-2	TRBJ2-7	CASSDTGYEQYF	TGTGCCAGCAGCGACACTGGGTACGAGCAGTACTTC
TRBD1	NA	TRBV14	TRBJ1-5	CASSDRVGQPQHF	TGTGCCAGCAGCGACAGGGTAGGGCAGCCCCAGCATTTT
TRBD1	NA	TRBV6-4	TRBJ2-2	CASSLDRGVSGELFF	TGTGCCAGCAGTTTGGACAGGGGGGTTTCCGGGGAGCTGTTTTTT